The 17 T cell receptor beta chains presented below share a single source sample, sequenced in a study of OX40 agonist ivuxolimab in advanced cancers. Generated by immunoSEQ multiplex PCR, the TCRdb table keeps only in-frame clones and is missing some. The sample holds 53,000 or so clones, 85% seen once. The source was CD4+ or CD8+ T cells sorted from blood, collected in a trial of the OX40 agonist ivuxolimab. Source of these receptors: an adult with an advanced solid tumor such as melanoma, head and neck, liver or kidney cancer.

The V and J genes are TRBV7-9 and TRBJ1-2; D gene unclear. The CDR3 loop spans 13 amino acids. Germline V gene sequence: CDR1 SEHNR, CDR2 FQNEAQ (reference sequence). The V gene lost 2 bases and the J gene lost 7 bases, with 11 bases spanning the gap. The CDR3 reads CASSLMGNSGYTF. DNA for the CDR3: TGTGCCAGCAGCTTAATGGGGAATTCTGGCTACACCTTC.

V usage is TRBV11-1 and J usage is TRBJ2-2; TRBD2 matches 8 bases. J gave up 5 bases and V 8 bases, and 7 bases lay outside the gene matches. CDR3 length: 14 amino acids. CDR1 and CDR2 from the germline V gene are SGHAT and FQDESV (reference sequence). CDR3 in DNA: TGTGCCAGCGGGAAGCTAGCGGGTACCGGGGAGCTGTTTTTT. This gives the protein CASGKLAGTGELFF.

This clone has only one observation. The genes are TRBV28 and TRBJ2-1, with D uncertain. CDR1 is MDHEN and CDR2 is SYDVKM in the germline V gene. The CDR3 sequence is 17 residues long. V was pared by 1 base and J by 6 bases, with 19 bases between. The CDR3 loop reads CASSLSPQATRSNEQFF. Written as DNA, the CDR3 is TGTGCCAGCAGTTTATCCCCTCAGGCGACCCGGTCCAATGAGCAGTTCTTC. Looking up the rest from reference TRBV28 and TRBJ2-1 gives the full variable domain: DVKVTQSSRYLVKRTGEKVFLECVQDMDHENMFWYRQDPGLGLRLIYFSYDVKMKEKGDIPEGYSVSREKKERFSLILESASTNQTSMYLCASSLSPQATRSNEQFFGPGTRLTVL.

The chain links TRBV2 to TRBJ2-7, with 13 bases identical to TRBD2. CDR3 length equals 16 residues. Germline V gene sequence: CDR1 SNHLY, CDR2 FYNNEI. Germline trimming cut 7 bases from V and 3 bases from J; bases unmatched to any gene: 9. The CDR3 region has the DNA TGTGCCAGCAAGAGAACCGGGACTAGCGGGGTCTACGAGCAGTACTTC. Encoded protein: CASKRTGTSGVYEQYF.

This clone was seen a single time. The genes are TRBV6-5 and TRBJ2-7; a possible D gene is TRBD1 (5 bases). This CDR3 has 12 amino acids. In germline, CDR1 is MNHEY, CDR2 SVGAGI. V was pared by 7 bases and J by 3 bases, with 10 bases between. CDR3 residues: CASIGRGYEQYF. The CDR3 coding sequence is TGTGCCAGCATCGGTAGGGGCTACGAGCAGTACTTC.

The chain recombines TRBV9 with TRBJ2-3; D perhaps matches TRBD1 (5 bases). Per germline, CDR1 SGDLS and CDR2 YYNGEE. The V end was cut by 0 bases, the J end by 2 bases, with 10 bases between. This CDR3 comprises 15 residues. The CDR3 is CASSVGGAFTDTQYF. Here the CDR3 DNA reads TGTGCCAGCAGCGTAGGTGGGGCATTCACAGATACGCAGTATTTT.

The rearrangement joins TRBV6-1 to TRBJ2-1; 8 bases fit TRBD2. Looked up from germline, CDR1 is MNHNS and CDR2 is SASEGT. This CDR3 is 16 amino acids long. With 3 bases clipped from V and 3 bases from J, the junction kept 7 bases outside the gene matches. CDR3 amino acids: CASSDPLAGDYNEQFF. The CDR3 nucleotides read TGTGCCAGCAGTGATCCGCTAGCGGGCGACTACAATGAGCAGTTCTTC.

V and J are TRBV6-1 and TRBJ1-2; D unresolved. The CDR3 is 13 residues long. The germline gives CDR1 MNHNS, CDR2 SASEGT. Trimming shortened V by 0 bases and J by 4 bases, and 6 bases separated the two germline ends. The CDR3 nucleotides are TGTGCCAGCAGTGAAGCCACCGTCTATGGCTACACCTTC. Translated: CASSEATVYGYTF.

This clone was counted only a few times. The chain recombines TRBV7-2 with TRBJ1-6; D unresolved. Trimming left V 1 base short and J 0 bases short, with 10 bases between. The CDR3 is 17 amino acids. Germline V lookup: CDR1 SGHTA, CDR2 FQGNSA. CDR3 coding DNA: TGTGCCAGCAGCTTAGTACACCGGAGCTCCTATAATTCACCCCTCCACTTT. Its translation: CASSLVHRSSYNSPLHF.

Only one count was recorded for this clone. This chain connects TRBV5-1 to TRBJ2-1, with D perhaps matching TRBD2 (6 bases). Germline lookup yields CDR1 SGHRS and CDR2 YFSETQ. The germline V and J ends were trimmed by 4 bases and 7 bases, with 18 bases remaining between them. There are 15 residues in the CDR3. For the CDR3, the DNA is TGCGCCAGCAGCCAGCAGGGCGGGACCATGAATGAGCAGTTCTTC. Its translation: CASSQQGGTMNEQFF.

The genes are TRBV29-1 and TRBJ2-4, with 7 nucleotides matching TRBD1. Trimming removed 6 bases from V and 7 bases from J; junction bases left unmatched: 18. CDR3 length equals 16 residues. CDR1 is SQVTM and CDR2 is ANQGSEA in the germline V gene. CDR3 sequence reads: CSVSKGTASTGNIQYF. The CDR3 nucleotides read TGCAGCGTCTCAAAGGGGACAGCCTCAACGGGGAACATTCAGTACTTC.

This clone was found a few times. CDR3: CASSQPGGRGAEAFF. CDR3 in DNA: TGTGCCAGCAGCCAACCTGGGGGGCGAGGCGCTGAAGCTTTCTTT. The chain carries TRBV4-2 and TRBJ1-1, with TRBD1 as a possible D gene (6 bases). The germline V and J ends were trimmed by 2 bases and 6 bases, with 16 bases remaining between them. The CDR3 sequence is 15 residues long. Germline V gene data show CDR1 as LGHNA and CDR2 as YNFKEQ.

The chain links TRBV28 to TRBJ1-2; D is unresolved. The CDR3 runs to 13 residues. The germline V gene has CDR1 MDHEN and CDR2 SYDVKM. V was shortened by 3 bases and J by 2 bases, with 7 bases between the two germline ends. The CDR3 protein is CASSFVGNYGYTF. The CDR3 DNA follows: TGTGCCAGCAGTTTTGTAGGGAACTATGGCTACACCTTC.

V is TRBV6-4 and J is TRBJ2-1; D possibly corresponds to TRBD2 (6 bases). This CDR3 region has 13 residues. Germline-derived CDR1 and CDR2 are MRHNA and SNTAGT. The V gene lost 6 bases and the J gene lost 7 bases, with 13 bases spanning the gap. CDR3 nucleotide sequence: TGTGCCAGCAGCCGGGACTTGGGGAATGAGCAGTTCTTC. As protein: CASSRDLGNEQFF.

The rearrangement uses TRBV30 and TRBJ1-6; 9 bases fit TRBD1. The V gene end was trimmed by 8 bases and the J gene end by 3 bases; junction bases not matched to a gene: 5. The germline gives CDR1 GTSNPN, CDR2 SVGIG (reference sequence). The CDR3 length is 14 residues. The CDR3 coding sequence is TGTGCCGGGGACAGGGCAAGCTATAATTCACCCCTCCACTTT. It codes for CAGDRASYNSPLHF.

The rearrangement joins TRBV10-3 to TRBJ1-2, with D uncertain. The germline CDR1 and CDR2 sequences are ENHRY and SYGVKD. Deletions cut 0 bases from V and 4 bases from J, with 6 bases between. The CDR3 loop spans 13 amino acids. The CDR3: CAISESGLYGYTF. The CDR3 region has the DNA TGTGCCATCAGTGAGTCTGGGCTCTATGGCTACACCTTC.

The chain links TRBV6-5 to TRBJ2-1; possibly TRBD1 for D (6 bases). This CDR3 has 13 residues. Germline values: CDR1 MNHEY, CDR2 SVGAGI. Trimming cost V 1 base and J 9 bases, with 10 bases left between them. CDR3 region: CASSYFRGGEQFF. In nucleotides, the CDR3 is TGTGCCAGCAGTTACTTCAGGGGCGGTGAGCAGTTCTTC.